This paragraph covers one T cell receptor (beta chain) sequence. Patients at the Seattle site were enrolled during active infection and followed longitudinally. This sample was taken from a study of blood T cell repertoires in COVID-19. Study overall: The study drew acute and convalescent COVID-19 samples from the United States, Italy and Spain. From T cells, B-cell-depleted T cells, or PBMCs came the material, which was cDNA or gDNA.

In the original processing: The authors estimated nucleated cell counts from reference gene primer amplification. Repertoires were generated with immunoSEQ multiplex PCR, while TCRdb's copy carries only in-frame clones and drops some. The V and J calls and clone size were taken over from that table, and D and trimming were inferred from the DNA. This sample carries roughly 100,000 clones, around 90% of them seen once, and the ten largest clones take around 2%. This CDR3 region has 16 residues. Trimming at V came to 5 bases and at J to 7 bases, leaving 12 bases not matched to a gene. Looked up from germline, CDR1 is SGHNT and CDR2 is YENEEA.

Sequencing was carried out using peripheral blood. V and J are TRBV11-3 and TRBJ1-4; the match to TRBD1 covers 8 bases. The sequence came from a woman between 45 and 60 years old with COVID-19, enrolled during active disease. The CDR3: CASSPDPGGWGEKLFF. As DNA, the CDR3 is TGTGCCAGCAGCCCCGACCCAGGGGGCTGGGGTGAAAAACTGTTTTTT. The whole variable domain, filled in from reference TRBV11-3 and TRBJ1-4, reads EAGVVQSPRYKIIEKKQPVAFWCNPISGHNTLYWYLQNLGQGPELLIRYENEEAVDDSQLPKDRFSAERLKGVDSTLKIQPAELGDSAVYLCASSPDPGGWGEKLFFGSGTQLSVL.